A single T cell receptor (beta chain) is shown here with its context. Its antigen remains unidentified. This specimen comes from a study of cytomegalovirus exposure and HLA in healthy donors. Whole-study results and caveats: CMV serostatus stood as the only immune exposure information on hand.

The PCR had 60 Vbeta and 13 Jbeta primers. The data were produced by immunoSEQ multiplex PCR, yet TCRdb's version contains in-frame clones alone and is incomplete. The sample has about 120,000 clones, around four fifths seen once. Sequenced material: PBMCs. The receptor's source is a male donor in good health and CMV-seropositive.

As DNA, the CDR3 is TGTGCCAGCAGTGTCCGGGCCCTCTGGGGCTCAGATACGCAGTATTTT. Translating gives CASSVRALWGSDTQYF. The rearrangement joins TRBV6-1 to TRBJ2-3, with D possibly matching TRBD1 (5 bases). The CDR3 contains 16 residues. Trimming shortened V by 4 bases and J by 4 bases, and 18 bases separated the two germline ends. Germline V gene sequence: CDR1 MNHNS, CDR2 SASEGT.